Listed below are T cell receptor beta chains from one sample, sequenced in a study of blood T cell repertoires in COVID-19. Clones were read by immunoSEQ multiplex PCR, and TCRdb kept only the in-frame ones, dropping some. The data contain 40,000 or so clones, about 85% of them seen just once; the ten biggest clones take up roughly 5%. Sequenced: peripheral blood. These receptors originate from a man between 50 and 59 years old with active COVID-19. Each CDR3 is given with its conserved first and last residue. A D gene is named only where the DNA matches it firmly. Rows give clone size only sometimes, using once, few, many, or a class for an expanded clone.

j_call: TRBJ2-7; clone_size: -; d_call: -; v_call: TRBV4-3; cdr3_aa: CASSQSRLNEQYF; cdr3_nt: TGCGCCAGCAGCCAAAGTCGACTGAATGAGCAGTACTTC
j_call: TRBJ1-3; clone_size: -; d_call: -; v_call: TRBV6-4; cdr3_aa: CASPPSETGNTIYF; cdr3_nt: TGTGCCAGCCCCCCTTCAGAAACTGGAAACACCATATATTTT
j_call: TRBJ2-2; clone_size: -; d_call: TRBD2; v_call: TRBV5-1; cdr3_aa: CASSLPGLAGYGELFF; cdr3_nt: TGCGCCAGCAGCCTTCCGGGACTAGCGGGGTACGGGGAGCTGTTTTTT
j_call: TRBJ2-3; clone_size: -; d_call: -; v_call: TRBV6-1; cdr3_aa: CASSLATDTQYF; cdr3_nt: TGTGCCAGCAGCCTAGCAACAGATACGCAGTATTTT
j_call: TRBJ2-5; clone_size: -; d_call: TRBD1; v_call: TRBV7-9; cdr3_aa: CASSSTGTGGGETQYF; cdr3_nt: TGTGCCAGCAGCTCAACCGGGACAGGGGGTGGCGAGACCCAGTACTTC
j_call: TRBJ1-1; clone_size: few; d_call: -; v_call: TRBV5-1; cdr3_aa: CASSLNRQVGGNTEAFF; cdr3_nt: TGCGCCAGCAGCTTGAATCGACAGGTCGGCGGTAACACTGAAGCTTTCTTT
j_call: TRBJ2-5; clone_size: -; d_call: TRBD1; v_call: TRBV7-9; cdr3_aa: CASSLVVGTAQETQYF; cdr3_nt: TGTGCCAGCAGCTTAGTAGTCGGGACAGCACAAGAGACCCAGTACTTC
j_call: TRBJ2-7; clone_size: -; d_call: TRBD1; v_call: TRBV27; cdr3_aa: CASRGTGEISYEQYF; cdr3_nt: TGTGCCAGCAGGGGGACAGGGGAAATTTCCTACGAGCAGTACTTC
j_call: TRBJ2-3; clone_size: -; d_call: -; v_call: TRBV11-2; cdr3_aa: CASSSQGTHSTDTQYF; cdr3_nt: TGTGCCAGCAGCTCCCAGGGGACCCATAGCACAGATACGCAGTATTTT
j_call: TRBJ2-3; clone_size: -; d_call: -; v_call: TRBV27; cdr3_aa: CASSFRVTDTQYF; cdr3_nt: TGTGCCAGCAGTTTCAGGGTAACAGATACGCAGTATTTT
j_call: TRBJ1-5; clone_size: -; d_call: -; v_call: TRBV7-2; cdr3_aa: CASSLQGNQPQHF; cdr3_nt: TGTGCCAGCAGCTTACAGGGTAATCAGCCCCAGCATTTT
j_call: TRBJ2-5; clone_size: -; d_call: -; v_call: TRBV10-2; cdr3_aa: CASSEKVVSGETQYF; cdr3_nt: TGCGCCAGCAGTGAGAAGGTGGTTAGCGGAGAGACCCAGTACTTC
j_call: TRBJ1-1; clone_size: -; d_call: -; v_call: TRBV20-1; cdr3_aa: CSASRGENTEAFF; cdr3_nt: TGCAGTGCTAGTAGGGGTGAGAACACTGAAGCTTTCTTT
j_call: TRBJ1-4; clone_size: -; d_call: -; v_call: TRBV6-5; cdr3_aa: CASSSPSTNEKLFF; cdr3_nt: TGTGCCAGCAGTTCTCCCTCAACTAATGAAAAACTGTTTTTT
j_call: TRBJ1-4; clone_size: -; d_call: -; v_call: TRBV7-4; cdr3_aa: CASSTGAENEKLFF; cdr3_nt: TGTGCCAGCAGCACCGGTGCCGAAAATGAAAAACTGTTTTTT
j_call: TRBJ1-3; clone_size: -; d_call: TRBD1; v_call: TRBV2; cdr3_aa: CASSEVNRGSGNTIYF; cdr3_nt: TGTGCCAGCAGTGAGGTCAACAGGGGCTCTGGAAACACCATATATTTT
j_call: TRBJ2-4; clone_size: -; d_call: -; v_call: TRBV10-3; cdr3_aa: CATAGSAIAKNIQYF; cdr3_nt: TGTGCCACAGCAGGGTCAGCGATAGCCAAAAACATTCAGTACTTC
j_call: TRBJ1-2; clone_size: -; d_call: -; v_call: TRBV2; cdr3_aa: CASSAGTSRNYGYTF; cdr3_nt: TGTGCCAGCAGCGCCGGGACTTCTCGAAACTATGGCTACACCTTC
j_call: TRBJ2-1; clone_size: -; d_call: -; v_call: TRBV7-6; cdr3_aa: CASSLETVPYNEQFF; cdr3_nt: TGTGCCAGCAGCTTAGAAACAGTACCCTACAATGAGCAGTTCTTC
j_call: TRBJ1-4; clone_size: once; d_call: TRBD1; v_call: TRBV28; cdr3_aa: CASSPNRGRKGATNEKLFF; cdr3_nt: TGTGCCAGCAGTCCGAACAGGGGGCGAAAGGGTGCAACTAATGAAAAACTGTTTTTT
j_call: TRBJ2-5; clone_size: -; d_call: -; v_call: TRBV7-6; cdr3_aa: CASSLAPGRPQETQYF; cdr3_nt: TGTGCCAGCAGCTTAGCCCCAGGAAGGCCCCAAGAGACCCAGTACTTC
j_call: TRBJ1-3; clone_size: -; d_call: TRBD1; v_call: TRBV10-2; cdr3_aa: CASSLQGAFGNTIYF; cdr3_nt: TGCGCCAGCAGTCTCCAGGGGGCATTTGGAAACACCATATATTTT
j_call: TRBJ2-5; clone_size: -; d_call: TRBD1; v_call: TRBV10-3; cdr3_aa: CAIRDRGETQYF; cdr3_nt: TGTGCCATCAGGGACAGGGGGGAGACCCAGTACTTC
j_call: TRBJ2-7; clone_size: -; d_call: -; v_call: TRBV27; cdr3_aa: CASSLMGANEQYF; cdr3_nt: TGTGCCAGCAGTTTGATGGGGGCCAACGAGCAGTACTTC
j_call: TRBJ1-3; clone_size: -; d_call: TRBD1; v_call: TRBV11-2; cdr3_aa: CASSARTGRNTIYF; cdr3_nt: TGTGCCAGCAGCGCCCGGACAGGCCGAAACACCATATATTTT
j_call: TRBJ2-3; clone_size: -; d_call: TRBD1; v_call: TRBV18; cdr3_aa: CASSTGTGGSPTDTQYF; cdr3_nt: TGTGCCAGCTCCACCGGGACAGGGGGCTCCCCCACAGATACGCAGTATTTT